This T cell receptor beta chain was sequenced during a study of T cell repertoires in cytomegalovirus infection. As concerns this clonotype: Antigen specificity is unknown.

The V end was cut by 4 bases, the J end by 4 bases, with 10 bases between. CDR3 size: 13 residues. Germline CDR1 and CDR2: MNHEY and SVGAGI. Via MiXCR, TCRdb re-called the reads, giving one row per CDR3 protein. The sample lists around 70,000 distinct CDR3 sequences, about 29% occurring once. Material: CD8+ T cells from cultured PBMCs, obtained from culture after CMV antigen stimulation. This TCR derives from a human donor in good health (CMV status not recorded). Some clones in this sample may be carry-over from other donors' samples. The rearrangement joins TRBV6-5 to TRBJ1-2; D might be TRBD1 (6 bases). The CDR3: CASSWETGYGYTF. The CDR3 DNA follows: TGTGCCAGCAGTTGGGAGACAGGCTATGGCTACACCTTC.